These 30 T cell receptor beta chains were sequenced from one sample in a study of blood T cell repertoires in COVID-19 (dated by TCRdb to 2020 to 2022). The library was produced with the immunoSEQ multiplex PCR assay. The immuneACCESS repertoire file appears here via TCRdb, limited to in-frame rearrangements. These files lack a portion of the clones; in checked studies, under half of the deficit traces to unresolved V genes, and the cause of the others is not known. The sample contains about 130,000 clones, roughly 86% of them found a single time. The top ten clonotypes cover roughly 18% of the sample. Sequencing was performed on peripheral blood. Receptor source: a woman aged 50 to 60 who had recovered from COVID-19.

The chain has TRBV5-6 and TRBJ1-2; 7 nucleotides match TRBD1. CDR1 is SGHDT, CDR2 YYEEEE, per germline. CDR3 length: 15 amino acids. Losses at the gene ends were 4 bases for V and 9 bases for J; bases not matched to a gene: 15. DNA for the CDR3: TGTGCCAGCAGCGACGTTACCGGACAGGTCTTGAGCTACACCTTC. Protein: CASSDVTGQVLSYTF.

V and J are TRBV21-1 and TRBJ1-5. TRBV21-1 is designated a pseudogene. The CDR3 totals 18 residues. The CDR3 spells CASSKDGGRECPYAPQHF. The CDR3 nucleotides read TGTGCCAGCAGCAAAGACGGGGGGCGAGAGTGTCCGTATGCGCCCCAGCATTTT.

V and J are TRBV6-6 and TRBJ1-1, with 7 positions matching TRBD1. Looked up from germline, CDR1 is MNHNY and CDR2 is SVGAGI (reference sequence). After removal of 9 bases from V and 1 base from J, the junction contained 5 bases not matched to a gene. The CDR3 runs to 13 residues. The chain's CDR3 is CASQGQPNTEAFF. CDR3 DNA: TGTGCCAGTCAGGGACAGCCGAACACTGAAGCTTTCTTT.

The table lists this clone with a few counts. The V and J genes are TRBV30 and TRBJ2-1; the match to TRBD2 covers 10 bases. This CDR3 spans 20 amino acids. Germline assignment: CDR1 GTSNPN and CDR2 SVGIG (reference sequence). V dropped 2 bases and J dropped 5; count of bases not matched to a gene: 21. The CDR3: CAWSNLRLAGRGSPHNEQFF. CDR3 nucleotides: TGTGCCTGGAGTAATCTCCGACTAGCGGGCCGGGGAAGCCCCCACAATGAGCAGTTCTTC.

This chain uses TRBV7-2 with TRBJ2-5; TRBD2 aligns across 11 bases. The CDR3 extends over 16 amino acids. The germline V gene encodes CDR1 SGHTA and CDR2 FQGNSA. Trimming cost V 5 bases and J 5 bases; bases outside gene matches: 10. The CDR3 bases are TGTGCCAGCAGCCCAAGCCTAGCGGGGGGTGCGGAGACCCAGTACTTC. This encodes CASSPSLAGGAETQYF.

The chain carries TRBV18 and TRBJ1-2; 7 bases map to TRBD1. There are 14 residues in the CDR3. The V segment lost 5 bases and the J segment 4 bases; nucleotides outside the gene matches: 7. The germline V gene encodes CDR1 KGHSH and CDR2 LQKENI. The CDR3 spells CASSTGTESYGYTF. The CDR3 bases are TGTGCCAGCTCAACCGGGACAGAGAGCTATGGCTACACCTTC. Full variable domain (remainder filled in from reference TRBV18 and TRBJ1-2): NAGVMQNPRHLVRRRGQEARLRCSPMKGHSHVYWYRQLPEEGLKFMVYLQKENIIDESGMPKERFSAEFPKEGPSILRIQQVVRGDSAAYFCASSTGTESYGYTFGSGTRLTVV.

The chain carries TRBV3-1 (or the pseudogene TRBV3-2) and TRBJ2-1; 8 bases match TRBD1. The CDR3 is made up of 15 amino acids. Losses at the gene ends were 5 bases for V and 8 bases for J; bases not matched to a gene: 11. Germline CDR1 is LGHDT and CDR2 is YNNKEL (reference sequence). CDR3 DNA: TGTGCCAGCAGCTCCCGGACAGGGCATAAGGATGAGCAGTTCTTC. Translating gives CASSSRTGHKDEQFF.

The chain recombines TRBV5-1 with TRBJ2-2; D possibly corresponds to TRBD1 (5 bases). Germline V gene data show CDR1 as SGHRS and CDR2 as YFSETQ. Trimming removed 5 bases from V and 3 bases from J, with 11 bases in between. The CDR3 is 14 amino acids. Here the CDR3 DNA reads TGCGCCAGCAGGCCGGTAGGGGACACCGGGGAGCTGTTTTTT. This encodes CASRPVGDTGELFF.

The chain carries TRBV12-5 and TRBJ1-1; D uncertain. Germline V gene lookup returns CDR1 LGHNT and CDR2 FRNRAP. V was trimmed by 5 bases and J by 1 base, leaving 8 bases between them. This CDR3 has 13 residues. CDR3 nucleotides: TGTGCTAGTGGTCACGGGTGGAACACTGAAGCTTTCTTT. Translating gives CASGHGWNTEAFF.

The chain joins TRBV6-2 or TRBV6-3 to TRBJ1-5; TRBD1 matches at 7 bases. The J segment lost 0 bases and the V segment lost 5 bases, leaving 4 bases of the junction unmatched. This CDR3 comprises 15 residues. The germline gives CDR1 MNHEY, CDR2 SVGEGT. CDR3 amino acids: CASSRQGTSNQPQHF. The CDR3 nucleotides read TGTGCCAGCAGTAGACAGGGAACTAGCAATCAGCCCCAGCATTTT.

The CDR3: CASSLARTGGSDTQYF. The CDR3 DNA is TGTGCCAGCAGCTTAGCTCGGACAGGTGGGTCCGATACGCAGTATTTT. The chain combines TRBV7-8 with TRBJ2-3, with 7 nucleotides matching TRBD1. The CDR3 is made up of 16 amino acids. CDR1 SGHVS and CDR2 FQNEAQ come from the germline V gene. V was pared by 0 bases and J by 6 bases, with 9 bases of the junction left unmatched. The entire variable domain, with the rest obtained from reference TRBV7-8 and TRBJ2-3, is as follows: GAGVSQSPRYKVAKRGQDVALRCDPISGHVSLFWYQQALGQGPEFLTYFQNEAQLDKSGLPSDRFFAERPEGSVSTLKIQRTQQEDSAVYLCASSLARTGGSDTQYFGPGTRLTVL.

V usage is TRBV19 and J usage is TRBJ1-6, with TRBD1 matching over 9 bases. This CDR3 region has 12 residues. The germline V gene encodes CDR1 LNHDA and CDR2 SQIVND (reference sequence). V was pared by 9 bases and J by 10 bases, with 4 bases of the junction left unmatched. Here the CDR3 reads CASGDRASPLHF. DNA for the CDR3: TGTGCCAGCGGGGACAGGGCCTCACCCCTCCACTTT.

At least ten counts were recorded for this clone. The same CDR3 arises from other DNA sequences in this sample as well. The chain joins TRBV12-3 or TRBV12-4 to TRBJ2-7, with 7 bases identical to TRBD1. The CDR3 has 13 amino acids. Trimming removed 5 bases from V and 3 bases from J; junction bases left unmatched: 4. Here the CDR3 DNA reads TGTGCCAGCAGTAGGAACAGGGGCTACGAGCAGTACTTC. It is translated as CASSRNRGYEQYF.

The gene calls are TRBV5-1 and TRBJ2-3, with 11 bases lining up with TRBD1. CDR1 SGHRS and CDR2 YFSETQ come from the germline V gene. CDR3 length: 18 residues. Losses at the gene ends were 1 base for V and 4 bases for J; bases not matched to a gene: 11. The CDR3 coding sequence is TGCGCCAGCAGCTTGTCGCTTCGGACAGGGGGCGCTTCAGATACGCAGTATTTT. This gives the protein CASSLSLRTGGASDTQYF.

The CDR3 region is CASGGRGDYEQYF. The CDR3 region has the DNA TGTGCCAGCGGAGGCAGAGGAGACTACGAGCAGTACTTC. The rearrangement joins TRBV2 to TRBJ2-7; tentatively, D is TRBD2 (5 bases). This CDR3 region has 13 residues. From germline, CDR1 is SNHLY and CDR2 FYNNEI. Between the trimmed V and J ends, which lost 8 bases and 3 bases, there was a span of 14 bases.

This chain uses TRBV28 with TRBJ1-2; D is unresolved. Trimming took off 3 bases at V and 6 bases at J, with 5 bases between the two ends. Germline-derived CDR1 and CDR2 are MDHEN and SYDVKM. This CDR3 has 11 residues. The CDR3 bases are TGTGCCAGCAGTTTCACGGATGGCTACACCTTC. This sequence encodes CASSFTDGYTF.

In its sample, this clone was seen a few times. This rearrangement joins TRBV6-1 to TRBJ1-5, with D possibly matching TRBD1 (6 bases). CDR3 length equals 16 residues. V lost 4 bases to trimming and J lost 0 bases, with 13 bases between them. CDR1 MNHNS and CDR2 SASEGT come from the germline V gene. CDR3 protein: CASSGGGGYSNQPQHF. CDR3 sequence (DNA): TGTGCCAGCAGTGGCGGGGGGGGCTATAGCAATCAGCCCCAGCATTTT.

The rearrangement joins TRBV7-3 to TRBJ2-5, with 9 bases fitting TRBD2. Looked up from germline, CDR1 is SGHTA and CDR2 is FQGTGA. CDR3 size: 15 residues. V lost 5 bases and J lost 2; bases outside the gene matches: 6. The CDR3 here is CASSAGTSRQETQYF. The CDR3, as DNA: TGTGCCAGCAGCGCCGGGACTAGCAGACAAGAGACCCAGTACTTC.

CDR3: CASSLGWLAGYEQFF. As DNA, the CDR3 is TGCGCCAGCAGCTTGGGTTGGCTAGCGGGGTATGAGCAGTTCTTC. The chain carries TRBV5-1 and TRBJ2-1; 9 bases are a match to TRBD2. Germline trimming cut 0 bases from V and 8 bases from J; bases unmatched to any gene: 6. The germline V gene has CDR1 SGHRS and CDR2 YFSETQ. The CDR3 runs 15 residues.

This clone has just a few counts. This chain links TRBV6-1 with TRBJ1-2, with D uncertain. The CDR3 covers 13 residues. Trimming took off 3 bases at V and 4 bases at J, with 9 bases between the two ends. CDR1 is MNHNS and CDR2 is SASEGT in the germline V gene. Here the CDR3 reads CASSDRDFYGYTF. CDR3 in DNA: TGTGCCAGCAGTGACCGTGACTTCTATGGCTACACCTTC.

The rearrangement joins TRBV7-2 to TRBJ2-5; the D gene is possibly TRBD2 (6 bases). Trimming shortened V by 1 base and J by 5 bases, and 14 bases separated the two germline ends. The germline V gene has CDR1 SGHTA and CDR2 FQGNSA. The CDR3 is 15 amino acids. Here the CDR3 DNA reads TGTGCCAGCAGCTTAGTACTAGCTCAGATGGAGACCCAGTACTTC. Protein sequence: CASSLVLAQMETQYF.

In its sample, this clone was seen once. This sequence joins TRBV19 and TRBJ1-2; D may be TRBD1 (5 bases). Germline values: CDR1 LNHDA, CDR2 SQIVND (reference sequence). The V end lost 4 bases, the J end lost 4 bases, and 13 bases lay between the germline ends. The CDR3 spans 14 residues. Written as DNA, the CDR3 is TGTGCCAGTAGTACCCAGGGTCTGGGCTATGGCTACACCTTC. The encoded protein is CASSTQGLGYGYTF.

This rearrangement joins TRBV14 to TRBJ1-1, with unresolved D. The V end was cut by 6 bases, the J end by 0 bases, with 11 bases between. The germline V gene has CDR1 SGHDN and CDR2 FVKESK. The CDR3 is 14 amino acids. Here the CDR3 reads CASSKAGMNTEAFF. The CDR3 DNA is TGTGCCAGCAGTAAAGCAGGCATGAACACTGAAGCTTTCTTT. Filled out from reference TRBV14 and TRBJ1-1, the complete variable domain reads EAGVTQFPSHSVIEKGQTVTLRCDPISGHDNLYWYRRVMGKEIKFLLHFVKESKQDESGMPNNRFLAERTGGTYSTLKVQPAELEDSGVYFCASSKAGMNTEAFFGQGTRLTVV.

This clone has a single count. J is TRBJ1-6 and V is TRBV7-2; 9 positions agree with TRBD1. Germline V gene sequence: CDR1 SGHTA, CDR2 FQGNSA. The CDR3 runs 16 residues. V shed 5 bases, J shed 8 bases, and the junction held 10 bases outside the gene matches. Here the CDR3 reads CASSPRTGTGHSPLHF. DNA for the CDR3: TGTGCCAGCAGCCCGCGAACCGGGACAGGGCATTCACCCCTCCACTTT.

This sequence joins TRBV7-9 and TRBJ1-2, with D uncertain. The CDR3 contains 15 residues. V gave up 5 bases and J gave up 3 bases, with 16 bases separating them. Germline CDR1 and CDR2: SEHNR and FQNEAQ (reference sequence). In DNA form, the CDR3 reads TGTGCCAGCAGCCCCCAACAAGTGTCTTACTATGGCTACACCTTC. Translated: CASSPQQVSYYGYTF.

The rearrangement links TRBV30 to TRBJ1-2; no clear D. Germline V gene data show CDR1 as GTSNPN and CDR2 as SVGIG (reference sequence). V lost 0 bases to trimming and J lost 14 bases, with 19 bases between them. This CDR3 is 13 amino acids long. For the CDR3, the DNA is TGTGCCTGGAGTGTACGCGGCCTGTATGGCTGGACCTTC. This translates into CAWSVRGLYGWTF.

The chain couples TRBV7-9 to TRBJ1-1; D call uncertain. This CDR3 has 14 amino acids. Germline V lookup: CDR1 SEHNR, CDR2 FQNEAQ (reference sequence). V was clipped by 1 base and J by 1 base, with 7 bases between them. The CDR3 nucleotides read TGTGCCAGCAGCTTAGACGGCGGGAACACTGAAGCTTTCTTT. This codes for CASSLDGGNTEAFF.

The chain links TRBV19 to TRBJ1-5; D not certain. This CDR3 has 15 residues. Germline CDR1 LNHDA, CDR2 SQIVND (reference sequence). V dropped 1 base and J dropped 5 bases, with 12 bases sitting between them. DNA for the CDR3: TGTGCCAGTAGTATAGTGGCCGGGAGCGATCAGCCCCAGCATTTT. The encoded protein is CASSIVAGSDQPQHF. The variable domain in full, with the rest retrieved from reference TRBV19 and TRBJ1-5, is DGGITQSPKYLFRKEGQNVTLSCEQNLNHDAMYWYRQDPGQGLRLIYYSQIVNDFQKGDIAEGYSVSREKKESFPLTVTSAQKNPTAFYLCASSIVAGSDQPQHFGDGTRLSIL.

V gene TRBV7-3 combines with J gene TRBJ2-5, with 10 bases identical to TRBD2. This CDR3 region has 16 residues. V lost 4 bases to trimming and J lost 5 bases; unmatched junction nucleotides: 10. CDR1 SGHTA and CDR2 FQGTGA come from the germline V gene. CDR3 sequence (DNA): TGTGCCAGCAGCTCCGGACTAGCGGAGCCGGGGGAGACCCAGTACTTC. The encoded protein is CASSSGLAEPGETQYF.

V usage is TRBV2 and J usage is TRBJ2-7; the D gene is possibly TRBD2 (6 bases). The germline V gene encodes CDR1 SNHLY and CDR2 FYNNEI. The V gene lost 2 bases and the J gene lost 1 base, with 9 bases spanning the gap. This CDR3 contains 14 residues. The CDR3 DNA sequence: TGTGCCAGCAGTGAAATAGCGGCATCCTACGAGCAGTACTTC. This translates into CASSEIAASYEQYF.